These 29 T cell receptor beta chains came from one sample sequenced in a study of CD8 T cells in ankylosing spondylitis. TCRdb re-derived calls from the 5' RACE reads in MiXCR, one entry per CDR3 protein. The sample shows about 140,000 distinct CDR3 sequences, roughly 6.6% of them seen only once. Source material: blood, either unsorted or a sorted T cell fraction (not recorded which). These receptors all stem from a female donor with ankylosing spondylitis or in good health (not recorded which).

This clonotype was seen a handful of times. The CDR3 is CASSLDGTATEAFF. For the CDR3, the DNA is TGTGCCAGCAGCTTGGACGGGACAGCCACTGAAGCTTTCTTT. This chain connects TRBV11-2 to TRBJ1-1; the match to TRBD1 covers 7 bases. This CDR3 spans 14 amino acids. J lost 4 bases, V lost 3 bases, and 5 bases had no gene match. Looked up from germline, CDR1 is SGHAT and CDR2 is FQNNGV.

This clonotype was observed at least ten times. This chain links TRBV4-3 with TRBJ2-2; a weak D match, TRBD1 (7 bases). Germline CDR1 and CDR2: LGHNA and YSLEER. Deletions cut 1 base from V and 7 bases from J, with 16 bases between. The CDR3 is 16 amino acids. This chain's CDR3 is CASSQAPQGGNGELFF. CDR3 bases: TGCGCCAGCAGCCAAGCCCCTCAGGGGGGAAACGGGGAGCTGTTTTTT.

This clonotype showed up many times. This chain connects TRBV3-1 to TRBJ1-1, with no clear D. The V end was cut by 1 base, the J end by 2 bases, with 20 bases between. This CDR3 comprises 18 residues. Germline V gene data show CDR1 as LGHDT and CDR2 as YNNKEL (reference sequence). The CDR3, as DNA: TGTGCCAGCAGCCAAGGAGGCTTGTGGGCTACCCAAAACACTGAAGCTTTCTTT. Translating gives CASSQGGLWATQNTEAFF.

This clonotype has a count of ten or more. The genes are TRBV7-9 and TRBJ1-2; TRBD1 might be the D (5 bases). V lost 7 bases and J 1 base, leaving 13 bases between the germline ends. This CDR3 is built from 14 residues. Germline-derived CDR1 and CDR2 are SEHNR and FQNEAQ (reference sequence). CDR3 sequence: CASISLGGNYGYTF. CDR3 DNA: TGTGCCAGCATCTCCCTCGGGGGTAACTATGGCTACACCTTC.

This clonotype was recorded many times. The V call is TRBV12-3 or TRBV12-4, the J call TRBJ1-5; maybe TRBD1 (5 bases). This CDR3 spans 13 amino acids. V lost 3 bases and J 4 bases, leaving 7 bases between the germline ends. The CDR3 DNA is TGTGCCAGCAGTTTCCGGGGGAATCAGCCCCAGCATTTT. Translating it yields CASSFRGNQPQHF.

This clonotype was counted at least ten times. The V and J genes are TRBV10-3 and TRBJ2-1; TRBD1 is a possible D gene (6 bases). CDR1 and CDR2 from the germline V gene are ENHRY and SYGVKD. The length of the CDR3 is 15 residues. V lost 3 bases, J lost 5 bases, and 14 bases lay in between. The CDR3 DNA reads TGTGCCATCAGTGAAGGTGGCACAGGGAACAATGAGCAGTTCTTC. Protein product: CAISEGGTGNNEQFF.

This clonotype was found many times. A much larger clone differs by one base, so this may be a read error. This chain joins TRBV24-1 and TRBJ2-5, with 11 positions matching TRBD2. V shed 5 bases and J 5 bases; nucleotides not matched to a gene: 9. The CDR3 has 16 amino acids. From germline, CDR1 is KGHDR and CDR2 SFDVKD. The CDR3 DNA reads TGTGCCACCAGTGGCCCTAGCGGGGGGTTGACGGAGACCCAGTACTTC. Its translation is CATSGPSGGLTETQYF.

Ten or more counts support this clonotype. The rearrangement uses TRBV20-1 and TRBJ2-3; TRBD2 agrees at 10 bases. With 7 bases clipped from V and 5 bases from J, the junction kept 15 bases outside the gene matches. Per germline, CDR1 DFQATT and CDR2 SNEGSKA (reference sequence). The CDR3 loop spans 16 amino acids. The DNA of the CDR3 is TGCAGTGTCGGGCGTCTAGCGGGGGCCACCAGAGATACGCAGTATTTT. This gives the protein CSVGRLAGATRDTQYF.

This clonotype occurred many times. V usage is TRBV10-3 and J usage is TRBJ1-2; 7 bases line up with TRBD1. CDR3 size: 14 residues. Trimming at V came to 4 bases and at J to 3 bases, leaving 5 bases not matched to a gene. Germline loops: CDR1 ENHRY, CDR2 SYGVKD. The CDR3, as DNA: TGTGCCATCAGTGCCCTTACAGGGGACTATGGCTACACCTTC. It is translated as CAISALTGDYGYTF.

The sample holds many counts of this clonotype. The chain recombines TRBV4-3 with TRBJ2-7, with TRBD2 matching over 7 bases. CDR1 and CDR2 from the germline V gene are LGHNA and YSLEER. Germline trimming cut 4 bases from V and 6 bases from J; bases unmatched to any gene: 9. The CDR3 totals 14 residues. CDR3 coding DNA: TGCGCCAGCAGCCCTGGGGGGGTAGGCGGCGAGCAGTACTTC. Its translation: CASSPGGVGGEQYF.

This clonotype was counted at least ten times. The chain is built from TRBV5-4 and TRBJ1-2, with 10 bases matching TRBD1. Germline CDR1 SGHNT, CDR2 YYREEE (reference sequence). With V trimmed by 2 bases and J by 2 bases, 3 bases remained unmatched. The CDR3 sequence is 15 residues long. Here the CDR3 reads CASSFRGQGNYGYTF. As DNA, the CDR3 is TGTGCCAGCAGCTTTAGGGGACAGGGGAACTATGGCTACACCTTC. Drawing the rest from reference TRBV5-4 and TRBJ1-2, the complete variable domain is ETGVTQSPTHLIKTRGQQVTLRCSSQSGHNTVSWYQQALGQGPQFIFQYYREEENGRGNFPPRFSGLQFPNYSSELNVNALELDDSALYLCASSFRGQGNYGYTFGSGTRLTVV.

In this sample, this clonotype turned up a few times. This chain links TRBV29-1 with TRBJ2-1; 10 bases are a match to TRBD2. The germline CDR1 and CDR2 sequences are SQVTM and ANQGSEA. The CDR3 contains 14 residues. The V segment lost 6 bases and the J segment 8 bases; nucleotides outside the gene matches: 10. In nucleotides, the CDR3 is TGCAGCGTCCTAGCGGGGGCCCTTGGGGATGAGCAGTTCTTC. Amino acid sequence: CSVLAGALGDEQFF.

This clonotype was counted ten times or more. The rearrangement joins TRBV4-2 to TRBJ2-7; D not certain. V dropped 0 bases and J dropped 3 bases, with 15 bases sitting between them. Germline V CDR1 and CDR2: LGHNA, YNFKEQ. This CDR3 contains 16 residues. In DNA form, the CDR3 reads TGTGCCAGCAGCCAAGATAACGCCAGGAATAACTACGAGCAGTACTTC. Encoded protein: CASSQDNARNNYEQYF.

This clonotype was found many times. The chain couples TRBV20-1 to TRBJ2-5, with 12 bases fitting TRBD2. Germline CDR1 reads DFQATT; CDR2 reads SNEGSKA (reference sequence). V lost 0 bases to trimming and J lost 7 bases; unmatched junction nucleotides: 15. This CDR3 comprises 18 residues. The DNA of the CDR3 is TGCAGTGCTAGAGACCTGGCTAGCGGGGGGGTTACTGGCGGGACCCAGTACTTC. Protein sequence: CSARDLASGGVTGGTQYF.

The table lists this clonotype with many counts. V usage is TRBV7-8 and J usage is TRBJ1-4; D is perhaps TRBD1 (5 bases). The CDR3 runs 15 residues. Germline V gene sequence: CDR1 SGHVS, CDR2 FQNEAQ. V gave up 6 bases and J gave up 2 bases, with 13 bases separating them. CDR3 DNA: TGTGCCAGCAGACCCCGGCGGGGGACTAATGAAAAACTGTTTTTT. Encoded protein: CASRPRRGTNEKLFF.

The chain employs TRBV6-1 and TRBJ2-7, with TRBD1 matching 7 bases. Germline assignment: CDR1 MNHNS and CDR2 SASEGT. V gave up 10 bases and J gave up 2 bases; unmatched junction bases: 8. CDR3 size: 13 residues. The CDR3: CATEGDSPYEQYF. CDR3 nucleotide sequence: TGTGCCACCGAAGGGGACAGTCCCTACGAGCAGTACTTC.

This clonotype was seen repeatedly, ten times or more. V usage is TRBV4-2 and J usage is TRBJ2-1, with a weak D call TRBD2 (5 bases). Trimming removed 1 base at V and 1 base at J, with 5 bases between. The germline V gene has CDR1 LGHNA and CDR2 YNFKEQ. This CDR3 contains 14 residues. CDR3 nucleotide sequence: TGTGCCAGCAGCCAAGGGGAGTCCTACAATGAGCAGTTCTTC. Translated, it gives CASSQGESYNEQFF.

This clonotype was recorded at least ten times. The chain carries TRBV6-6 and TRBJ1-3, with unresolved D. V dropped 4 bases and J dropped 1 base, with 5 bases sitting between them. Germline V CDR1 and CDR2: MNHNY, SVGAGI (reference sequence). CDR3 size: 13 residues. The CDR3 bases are TGTGCCAGCAGTTCCCAGTCTGGAAACACCATATATTTT. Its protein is CASSSQSGNTIYF.

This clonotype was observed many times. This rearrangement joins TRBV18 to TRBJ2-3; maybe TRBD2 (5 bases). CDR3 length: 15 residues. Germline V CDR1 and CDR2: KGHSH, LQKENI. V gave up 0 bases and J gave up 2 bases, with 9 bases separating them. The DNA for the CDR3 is TGTGCCAGCTCACCACCAACGGGAATCACAGATACGCAGTATTTT. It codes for CASSPPTGITDTQYF.

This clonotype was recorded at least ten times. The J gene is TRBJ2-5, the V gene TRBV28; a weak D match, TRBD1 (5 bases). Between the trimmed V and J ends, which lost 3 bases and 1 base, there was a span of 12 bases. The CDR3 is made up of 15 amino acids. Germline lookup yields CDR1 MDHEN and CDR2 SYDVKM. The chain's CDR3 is CASSFRAGGQETQYF. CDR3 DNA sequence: TGTGCCAGCAGTTTCAGGGCAGGCGGCCAAGAGACCCAGTACTTC.

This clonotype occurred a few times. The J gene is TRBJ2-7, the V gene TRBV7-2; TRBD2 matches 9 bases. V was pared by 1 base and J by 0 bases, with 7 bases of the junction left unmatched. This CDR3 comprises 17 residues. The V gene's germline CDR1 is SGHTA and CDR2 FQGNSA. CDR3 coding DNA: TGTGCCAGCAGCTTAGGGCTAGCGGGGTGGATCTCCTACGAGCAGTACTTC. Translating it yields CASSLGLAGWISYEQYF.

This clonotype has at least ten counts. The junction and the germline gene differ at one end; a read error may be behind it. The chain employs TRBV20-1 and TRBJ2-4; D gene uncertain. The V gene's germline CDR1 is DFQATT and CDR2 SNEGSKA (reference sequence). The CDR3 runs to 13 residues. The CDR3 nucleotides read TGCAGTGCTCACGTTTTGACTGCACCGATTGGATTTTTC. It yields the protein CSAHVLTAPIGFF.

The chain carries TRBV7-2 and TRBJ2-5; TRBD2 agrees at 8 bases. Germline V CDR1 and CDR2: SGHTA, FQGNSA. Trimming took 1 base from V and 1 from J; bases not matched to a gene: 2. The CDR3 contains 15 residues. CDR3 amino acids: CASSLGGGSQETQYF. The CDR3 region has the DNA TGTGCCAGCAGCTTAGGCGGGGGGAGCCAAGAGACCCAGTACTTC.

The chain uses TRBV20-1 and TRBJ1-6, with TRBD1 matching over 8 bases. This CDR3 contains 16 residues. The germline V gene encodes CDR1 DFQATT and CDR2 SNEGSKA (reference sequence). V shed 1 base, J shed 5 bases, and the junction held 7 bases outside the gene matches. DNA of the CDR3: TGCAGTGCTAGAGTAGGGACAGGTCTAAATAATTCACCCCTCCACTTT. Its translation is CSARVGTGLNNSPLHF.

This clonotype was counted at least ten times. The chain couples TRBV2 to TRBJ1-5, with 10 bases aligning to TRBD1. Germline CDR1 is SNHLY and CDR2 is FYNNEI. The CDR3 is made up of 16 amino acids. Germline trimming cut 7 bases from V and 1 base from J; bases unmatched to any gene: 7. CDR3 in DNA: TGTGCCAGCAACGACAGGGGGCTCGGGAGCAATCAGCCCCAGCATTTT. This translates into CASNDRGLGSNQPQHF. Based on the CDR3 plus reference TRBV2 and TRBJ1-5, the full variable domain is EPEVTQTPSHQVTQMGQEVILRCVPISNHLYFYWYRQILGQKVEFLVSFYNNEISEKSEIFDDQFSVERPDGSNFTLKIRSTKLEDSAMYFCASNDRGLGSNQPQHFGDGTRLSIL.

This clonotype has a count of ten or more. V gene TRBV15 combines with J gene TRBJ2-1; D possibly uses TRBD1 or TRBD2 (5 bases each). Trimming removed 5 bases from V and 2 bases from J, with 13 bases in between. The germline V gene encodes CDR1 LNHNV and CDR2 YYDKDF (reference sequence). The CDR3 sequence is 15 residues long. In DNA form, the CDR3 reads TGTGCCACCAGCCCCCTGGGGGTCCCCTACAATGAGCAGTTCTTC. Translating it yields CATSPLGVPYNEQFF.

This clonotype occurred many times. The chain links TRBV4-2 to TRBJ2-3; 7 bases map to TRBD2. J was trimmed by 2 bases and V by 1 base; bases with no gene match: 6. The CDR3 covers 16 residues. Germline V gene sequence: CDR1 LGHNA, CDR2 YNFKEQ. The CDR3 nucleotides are TGTGCCAGCAGCCAAGCCCTAGCGGCTGACACAGATACGCAGTATTTT. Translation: CASSQALAADTDTQYF.

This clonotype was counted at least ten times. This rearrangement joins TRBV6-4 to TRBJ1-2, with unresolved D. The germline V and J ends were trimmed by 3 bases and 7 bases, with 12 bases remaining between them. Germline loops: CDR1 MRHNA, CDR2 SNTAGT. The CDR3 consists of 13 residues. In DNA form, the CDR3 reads TGTGCCAGCAGTGAGGTGGGAGGTGTTGGCTACACCTTC. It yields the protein CASSEVGGVGYTF.

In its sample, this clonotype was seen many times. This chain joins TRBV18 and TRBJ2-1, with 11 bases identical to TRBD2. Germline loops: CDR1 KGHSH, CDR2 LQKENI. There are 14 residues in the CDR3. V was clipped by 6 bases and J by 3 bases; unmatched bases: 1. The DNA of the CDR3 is TGTGCCAGCTCCGGACTAGCGGGCTACAATGAGCAGTTCTTC. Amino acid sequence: CASSGLAGYNEQFF.